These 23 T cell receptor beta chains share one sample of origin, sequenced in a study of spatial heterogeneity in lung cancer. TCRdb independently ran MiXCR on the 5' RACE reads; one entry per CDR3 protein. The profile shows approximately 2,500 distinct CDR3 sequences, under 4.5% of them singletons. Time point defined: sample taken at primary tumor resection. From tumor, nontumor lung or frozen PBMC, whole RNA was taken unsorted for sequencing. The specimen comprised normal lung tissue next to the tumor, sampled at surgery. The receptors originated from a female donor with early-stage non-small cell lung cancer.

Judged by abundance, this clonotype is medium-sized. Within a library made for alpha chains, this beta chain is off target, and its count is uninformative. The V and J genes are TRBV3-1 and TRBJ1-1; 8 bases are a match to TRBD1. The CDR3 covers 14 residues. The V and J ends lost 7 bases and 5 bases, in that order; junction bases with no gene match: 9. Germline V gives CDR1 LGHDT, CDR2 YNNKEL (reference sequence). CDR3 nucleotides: TGTGCCAGCACCCCCCAGGGGGCGCGGACTGAAGCTTTCTTT. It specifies CASTPQGARTEAFF.

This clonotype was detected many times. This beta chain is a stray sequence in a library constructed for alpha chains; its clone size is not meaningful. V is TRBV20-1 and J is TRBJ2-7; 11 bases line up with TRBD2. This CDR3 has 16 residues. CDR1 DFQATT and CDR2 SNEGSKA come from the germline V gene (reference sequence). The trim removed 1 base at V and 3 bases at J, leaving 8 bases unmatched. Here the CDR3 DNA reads TGCAGTGCTAGAGGAAGGACTAGCGGGCCTTTCTACGAGCAGTACTTC. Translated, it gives CSARGRTSGPFYEQYF.

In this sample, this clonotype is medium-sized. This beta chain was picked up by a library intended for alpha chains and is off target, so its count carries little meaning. CDR3 in DNA: TGCAGTGCTAGAGATCTTCAGGGGACTTATAATTCACCCCTCCACTTT. Translating it yields CSARDLQGTYNSPLHF. The chain couples TRBV20-1 to TRBJ1-6, with D possibly matching TRBD1 (6 bases). CDR1 and CDR2 from the germline V gene are DFQATT and SNEGSKA (reference sequence). The CDR3 length is 16 residues. Trimming removed 0 bases at V and 4 bases at J, with 13 bases between.

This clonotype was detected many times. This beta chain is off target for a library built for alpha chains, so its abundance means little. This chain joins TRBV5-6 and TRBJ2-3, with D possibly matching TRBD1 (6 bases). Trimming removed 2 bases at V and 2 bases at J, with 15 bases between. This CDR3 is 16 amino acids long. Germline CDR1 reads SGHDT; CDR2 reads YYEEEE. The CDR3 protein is CASSFPRQDSTDTQYF. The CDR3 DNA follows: TGTGCCAGCAGCTTCCCAAGACAGGATTCCACAGATACGCAGTATTTT.

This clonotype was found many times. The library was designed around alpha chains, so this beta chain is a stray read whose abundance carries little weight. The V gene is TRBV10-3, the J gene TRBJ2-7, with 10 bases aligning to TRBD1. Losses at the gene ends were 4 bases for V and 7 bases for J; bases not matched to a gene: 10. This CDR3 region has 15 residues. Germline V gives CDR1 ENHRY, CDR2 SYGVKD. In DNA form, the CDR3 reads TGTGCCATCAGTGGAAGGACAGGGGGATTGGTAGAGCAGTACTTC. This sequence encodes CAISGRTGGLVEQYF.

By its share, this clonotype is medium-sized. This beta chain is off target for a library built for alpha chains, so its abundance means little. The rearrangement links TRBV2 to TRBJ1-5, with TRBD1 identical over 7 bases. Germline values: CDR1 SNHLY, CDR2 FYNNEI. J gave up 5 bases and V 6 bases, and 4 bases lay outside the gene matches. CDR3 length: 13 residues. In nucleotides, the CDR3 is TGTGCCAGCAGAGGGACAGTTTATCAGCCCCAGCATTTT. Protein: CASRGTVYQPQHF.

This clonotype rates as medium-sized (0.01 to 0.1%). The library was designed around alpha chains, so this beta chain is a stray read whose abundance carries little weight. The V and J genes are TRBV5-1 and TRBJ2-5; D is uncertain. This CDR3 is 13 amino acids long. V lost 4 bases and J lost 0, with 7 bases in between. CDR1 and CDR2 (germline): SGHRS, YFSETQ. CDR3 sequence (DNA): TGCGCCAGCAGCATCGAATACCAAGAGACCCAGTACTTC. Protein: CASSIEYQETQYF.

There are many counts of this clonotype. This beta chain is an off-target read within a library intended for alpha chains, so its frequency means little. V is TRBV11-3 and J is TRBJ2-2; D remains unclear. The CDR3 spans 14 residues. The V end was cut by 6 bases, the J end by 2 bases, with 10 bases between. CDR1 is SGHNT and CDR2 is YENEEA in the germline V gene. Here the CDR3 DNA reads TGTGCCAGCAGGCTAGAATACAACACCGGGGAGCTGTTTTTT. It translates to CASRLEYNTGELFF.

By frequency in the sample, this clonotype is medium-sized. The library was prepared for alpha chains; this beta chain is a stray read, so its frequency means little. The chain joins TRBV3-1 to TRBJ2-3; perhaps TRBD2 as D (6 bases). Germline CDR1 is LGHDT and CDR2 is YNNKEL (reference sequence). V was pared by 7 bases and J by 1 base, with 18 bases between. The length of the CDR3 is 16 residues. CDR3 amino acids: CASNPGGGGGTDTQYF. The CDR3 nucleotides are TGTGCCAGCAACCCAGGCGGCGGAGGGGGCACAGATACGCAGTATTTT.

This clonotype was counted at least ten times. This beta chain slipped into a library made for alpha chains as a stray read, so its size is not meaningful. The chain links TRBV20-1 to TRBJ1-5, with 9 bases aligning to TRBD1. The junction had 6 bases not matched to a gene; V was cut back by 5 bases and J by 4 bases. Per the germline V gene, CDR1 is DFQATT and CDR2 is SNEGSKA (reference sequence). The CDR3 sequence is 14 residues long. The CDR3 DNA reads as TGCAGTGCTCCTTGGGACAGGGATAATCAGCCCCAGCATTTT. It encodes CSAPWDRDNQPQHF.

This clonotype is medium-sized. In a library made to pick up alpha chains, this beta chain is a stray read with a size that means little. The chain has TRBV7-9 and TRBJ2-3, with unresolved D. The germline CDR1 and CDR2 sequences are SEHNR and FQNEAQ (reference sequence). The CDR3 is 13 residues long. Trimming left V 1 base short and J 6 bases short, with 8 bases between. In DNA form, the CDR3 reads TGTGCCAGCAGCTTAGATGAGAGGGATACGCAGTATTTT. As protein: CASSLDERDTQYF.

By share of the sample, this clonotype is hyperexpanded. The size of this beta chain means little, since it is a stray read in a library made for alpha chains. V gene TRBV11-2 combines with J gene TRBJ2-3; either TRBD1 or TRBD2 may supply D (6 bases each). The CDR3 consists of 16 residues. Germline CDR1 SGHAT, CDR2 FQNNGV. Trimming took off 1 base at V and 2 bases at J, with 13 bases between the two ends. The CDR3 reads CASSLVPGANTDTQYF. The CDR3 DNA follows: TGTGCCAGCAGCTTAGTGCCGGGGGCGAACACAGATACGCAGTATTTT.

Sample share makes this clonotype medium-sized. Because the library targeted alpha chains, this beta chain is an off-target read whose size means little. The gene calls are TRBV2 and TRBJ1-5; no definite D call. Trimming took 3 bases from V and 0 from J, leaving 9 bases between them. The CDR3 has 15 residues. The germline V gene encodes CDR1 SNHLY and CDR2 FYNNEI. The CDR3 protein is CASSDGGYSNQPQHF. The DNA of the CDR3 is TGTGCCAGCAGTGACGGAGGGTATAGCAATCAGCCCCAGCATTTT.

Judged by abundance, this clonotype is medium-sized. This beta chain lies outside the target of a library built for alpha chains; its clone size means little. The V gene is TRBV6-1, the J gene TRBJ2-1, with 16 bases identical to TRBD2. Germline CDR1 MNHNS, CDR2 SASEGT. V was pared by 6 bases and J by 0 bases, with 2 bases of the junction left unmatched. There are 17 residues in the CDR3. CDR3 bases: TGTGCCAGCAGGGGACTAGCGGGGGGGGACTCCTACAATGAGCAGTTCTTC. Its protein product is CASRGLAGGDSYNEQFF.

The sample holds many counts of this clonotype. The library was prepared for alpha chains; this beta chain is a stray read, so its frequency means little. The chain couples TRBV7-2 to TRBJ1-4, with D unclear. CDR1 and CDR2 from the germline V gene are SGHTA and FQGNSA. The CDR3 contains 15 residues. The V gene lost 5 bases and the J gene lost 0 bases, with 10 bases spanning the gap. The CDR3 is CASSPSHATNEKLFF. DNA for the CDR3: TGTGCCAGCAGCCCGTCTCATGCAACTAATGAAAAACTGTTTTTT.

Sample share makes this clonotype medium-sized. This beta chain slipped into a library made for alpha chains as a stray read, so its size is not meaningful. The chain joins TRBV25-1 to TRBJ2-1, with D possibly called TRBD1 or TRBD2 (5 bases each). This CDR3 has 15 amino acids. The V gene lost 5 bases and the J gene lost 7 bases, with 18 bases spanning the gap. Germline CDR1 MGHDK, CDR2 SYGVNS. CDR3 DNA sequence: TGTGCCAGCAGTTATTGGGACCCACGTGGAAATGAGCAGTTCTTC. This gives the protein CASSYWDPRGNEQFF.

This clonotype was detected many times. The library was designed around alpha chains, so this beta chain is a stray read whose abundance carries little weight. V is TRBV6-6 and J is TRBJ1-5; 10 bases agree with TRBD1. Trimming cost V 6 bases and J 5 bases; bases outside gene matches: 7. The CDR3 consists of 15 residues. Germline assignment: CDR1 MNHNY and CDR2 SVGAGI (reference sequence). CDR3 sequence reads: CASRLRDRGDQPQHF. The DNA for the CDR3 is TGTGCCAGCAGGCTCCGGGACAGGGGCGATCAGCCCCAGCATTTT.

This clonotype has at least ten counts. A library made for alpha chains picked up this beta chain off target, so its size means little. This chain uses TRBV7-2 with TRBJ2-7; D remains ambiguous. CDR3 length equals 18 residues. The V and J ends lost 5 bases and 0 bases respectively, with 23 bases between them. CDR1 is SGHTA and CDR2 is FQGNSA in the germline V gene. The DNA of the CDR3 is TGTGCCAGCAGCCCCCCCCTTCATTGGCGATCAAGCTCCTACGAGCAGTACTTC. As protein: CASSPPLHWRSSSYEQYF.

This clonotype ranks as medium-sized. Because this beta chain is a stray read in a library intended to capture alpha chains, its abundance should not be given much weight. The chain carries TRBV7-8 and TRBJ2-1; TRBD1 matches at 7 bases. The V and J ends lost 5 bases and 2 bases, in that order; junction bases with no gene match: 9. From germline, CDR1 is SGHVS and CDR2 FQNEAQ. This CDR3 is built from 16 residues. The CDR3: CASSIEGDRAYNEQFF. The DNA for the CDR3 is TGTGCCAGCAGCATAGAGGGCGACAGGGCCTACAATGAGCAGTTCTTC.

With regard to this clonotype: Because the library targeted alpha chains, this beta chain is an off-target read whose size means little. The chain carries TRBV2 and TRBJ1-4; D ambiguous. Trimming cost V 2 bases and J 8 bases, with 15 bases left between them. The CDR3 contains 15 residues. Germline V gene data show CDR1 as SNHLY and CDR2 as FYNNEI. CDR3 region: CASSESQAWGEKLFF. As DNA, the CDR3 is TGTGCCAGCAGTGAAAGTCAAGCCTGGGGAGAAAAACTGTTTTTT.

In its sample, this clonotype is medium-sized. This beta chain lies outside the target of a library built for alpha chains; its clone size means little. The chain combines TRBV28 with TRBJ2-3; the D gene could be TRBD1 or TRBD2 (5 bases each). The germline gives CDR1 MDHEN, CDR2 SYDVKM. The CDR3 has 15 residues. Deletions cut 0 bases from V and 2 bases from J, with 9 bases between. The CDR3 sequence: CASSLWGTLTDTQYF. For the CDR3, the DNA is TGTGCCAGCAGTTTATGGGGGACCCTCACAGATACGCAGTATTTT. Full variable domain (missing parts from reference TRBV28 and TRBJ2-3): DVKVTQSSRYLVKRTGEKVFLECVQDMDHENMFWYRQDPGLGLRLIYFSYDVKMKEKGDIPEGYSVSREKKERFSLILESASTNQTSMYLCASSLWGTLTDTQYFGPGTRLTVL.

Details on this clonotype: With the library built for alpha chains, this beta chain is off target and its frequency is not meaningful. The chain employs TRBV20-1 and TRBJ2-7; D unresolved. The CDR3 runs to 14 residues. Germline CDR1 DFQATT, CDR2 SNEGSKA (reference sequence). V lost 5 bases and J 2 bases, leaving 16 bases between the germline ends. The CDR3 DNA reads TGCAGTGCTCAGACATACCTTCCCCCCTACGAGCAGTACTTC. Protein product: CSAQTYLPPYEQYF.

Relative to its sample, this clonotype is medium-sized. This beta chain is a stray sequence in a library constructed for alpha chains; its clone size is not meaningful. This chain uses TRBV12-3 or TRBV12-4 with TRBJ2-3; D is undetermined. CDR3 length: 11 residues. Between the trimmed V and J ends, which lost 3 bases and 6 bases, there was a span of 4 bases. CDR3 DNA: TGTGCCAGCAGTTTTGGGGATACGCAGTATTTT. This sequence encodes CASSFGDTQYF.